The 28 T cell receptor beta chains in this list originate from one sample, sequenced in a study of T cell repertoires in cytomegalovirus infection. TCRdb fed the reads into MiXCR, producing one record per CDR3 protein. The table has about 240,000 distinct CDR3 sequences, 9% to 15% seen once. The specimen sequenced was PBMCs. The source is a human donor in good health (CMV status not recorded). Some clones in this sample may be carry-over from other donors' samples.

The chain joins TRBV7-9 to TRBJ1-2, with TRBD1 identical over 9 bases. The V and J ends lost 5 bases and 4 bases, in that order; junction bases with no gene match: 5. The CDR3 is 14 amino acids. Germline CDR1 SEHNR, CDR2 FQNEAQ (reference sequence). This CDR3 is CASSRQGVGYGYTF. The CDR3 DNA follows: TGTGCCAGCAGCCGACAGGGGGTAGGCTATGGCTACACCTTC.

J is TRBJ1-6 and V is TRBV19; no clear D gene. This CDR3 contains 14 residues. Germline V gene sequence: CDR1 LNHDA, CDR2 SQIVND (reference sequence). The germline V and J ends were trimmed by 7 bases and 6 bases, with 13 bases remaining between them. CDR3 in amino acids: CASTLGRRNSPLHF. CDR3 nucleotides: TGTGCCAGTACCCTGGGCCGCCGTAATTCACCCCTCCACTTT.

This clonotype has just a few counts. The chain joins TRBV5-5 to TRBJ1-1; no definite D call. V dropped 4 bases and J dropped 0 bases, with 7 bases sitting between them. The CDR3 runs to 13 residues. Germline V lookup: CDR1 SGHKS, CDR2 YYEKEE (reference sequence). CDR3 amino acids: CASSPLMNTEAFF. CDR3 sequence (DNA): TGTGCCAGCAGCCCCCTTATGAACACTGAAGCTTTCTTT. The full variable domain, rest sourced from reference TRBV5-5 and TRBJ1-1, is DAGVTQSPTHLIKTRGQQVTLRCSPISGHKSVSWYQQVLGQGPQFIFQYYEKEERGRGNFPDRFSARQFPNYSSELNVNALLLGDSALYLCASSPLMNTEAFFGQGTRLTVV.

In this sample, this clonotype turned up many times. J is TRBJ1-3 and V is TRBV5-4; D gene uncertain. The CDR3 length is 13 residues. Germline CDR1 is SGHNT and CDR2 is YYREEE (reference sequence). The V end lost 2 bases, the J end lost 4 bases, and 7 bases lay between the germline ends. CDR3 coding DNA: TGTGCCAGCAGCTTACCGACCGGAAACACCATATATTTT. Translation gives CASSLPTGNTIYF.

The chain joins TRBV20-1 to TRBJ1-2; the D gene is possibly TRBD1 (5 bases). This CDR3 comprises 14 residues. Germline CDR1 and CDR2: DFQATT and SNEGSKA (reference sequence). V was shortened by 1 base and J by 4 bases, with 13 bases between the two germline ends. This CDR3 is CSARGQGRGYGYTF. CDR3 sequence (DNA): TGCAGTGCTAGAGGGCAGGGAAGAGGCTATGGCTACACCTTC.

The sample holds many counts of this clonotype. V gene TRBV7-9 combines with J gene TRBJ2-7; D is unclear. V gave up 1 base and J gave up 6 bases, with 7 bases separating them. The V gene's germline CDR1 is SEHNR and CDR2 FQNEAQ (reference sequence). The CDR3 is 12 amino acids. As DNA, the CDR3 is TGTGCCAGCAGCTTAGGGGCAGTCGAGCAGTACTTC. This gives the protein CASSLGAVEQYF.

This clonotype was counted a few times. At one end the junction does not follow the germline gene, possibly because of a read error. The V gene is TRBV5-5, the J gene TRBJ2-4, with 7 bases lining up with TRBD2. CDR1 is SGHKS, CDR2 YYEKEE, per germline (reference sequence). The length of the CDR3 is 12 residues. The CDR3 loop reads CASSGGDRQSMF. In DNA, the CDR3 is TGTGCCAGCAGCGGGGGGGACCGTCAGTCGATGTTC.

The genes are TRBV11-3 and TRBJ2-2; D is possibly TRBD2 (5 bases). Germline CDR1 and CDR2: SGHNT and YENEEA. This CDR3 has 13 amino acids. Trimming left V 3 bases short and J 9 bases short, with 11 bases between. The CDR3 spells CASSFEGLRELFF. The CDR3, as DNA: TGTGCCAGCAGCTTCGAGGGTTTGCGGGAGCTGTTTTTT. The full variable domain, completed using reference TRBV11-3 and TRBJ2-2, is EAGVVQSPRYKIIEKKQPVAFWCNPISGHNTLYWYLQNLGQGPELLIRYENEEAVDDSQLPKDRFSAERLKGVDSTLKIQPAELGDSAVYLCASSFEGLRELFFGEGSRLTVL.

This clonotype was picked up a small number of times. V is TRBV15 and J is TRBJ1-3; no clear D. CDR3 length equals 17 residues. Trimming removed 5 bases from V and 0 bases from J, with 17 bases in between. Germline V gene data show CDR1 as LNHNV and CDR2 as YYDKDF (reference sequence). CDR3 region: CATSGLRARSSGNTIYF. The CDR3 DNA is TGTGCCACCAGCGGGTTACGGGCCAGGTCCTCTGGAAACACCATATATTTT.

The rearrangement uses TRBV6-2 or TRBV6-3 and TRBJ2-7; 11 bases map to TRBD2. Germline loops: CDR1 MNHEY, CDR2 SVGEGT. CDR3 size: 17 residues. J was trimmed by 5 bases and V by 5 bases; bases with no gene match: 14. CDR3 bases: TGTGCCAGCAGTACGGGACTAGCGGCTACGGGGACGGACGAGCAGTACTTC. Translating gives CASSTGLAATGTDEQYF.

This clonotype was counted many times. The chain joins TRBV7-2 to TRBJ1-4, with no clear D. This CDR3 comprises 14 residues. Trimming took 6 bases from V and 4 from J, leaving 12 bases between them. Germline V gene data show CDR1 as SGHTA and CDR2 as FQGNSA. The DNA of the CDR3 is TGTGCCAGCAGTACGAGCGGCAGTAATGAAAAACTGTTTTTT. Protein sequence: CASSTSGSNEKLFF.

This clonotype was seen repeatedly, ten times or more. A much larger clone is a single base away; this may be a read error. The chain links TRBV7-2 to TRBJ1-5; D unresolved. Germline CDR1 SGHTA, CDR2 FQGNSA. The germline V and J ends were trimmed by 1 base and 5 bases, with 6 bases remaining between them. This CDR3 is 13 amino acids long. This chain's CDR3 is CASSLGADQPQHF. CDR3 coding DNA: TGTGCCAGCAGCTTAGGGGCGGATCAGCCCCAGCATTTT.

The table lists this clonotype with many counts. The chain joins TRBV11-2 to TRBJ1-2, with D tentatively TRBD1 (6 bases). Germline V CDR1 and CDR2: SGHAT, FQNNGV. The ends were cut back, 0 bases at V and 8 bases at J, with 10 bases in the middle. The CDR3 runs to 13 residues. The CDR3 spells CASSLDRQGGYTF. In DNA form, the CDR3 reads TGTGCCAGCAGCTTAGACCGCCAGGGGGGCTACACCTTC.

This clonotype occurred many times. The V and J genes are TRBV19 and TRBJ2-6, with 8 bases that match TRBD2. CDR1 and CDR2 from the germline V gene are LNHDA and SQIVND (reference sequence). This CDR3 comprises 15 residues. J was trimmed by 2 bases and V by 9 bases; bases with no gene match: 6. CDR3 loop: CASTGGGAGANVLTF. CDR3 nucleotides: TGTGCCAGCACCGGGGGGGGCGCTGGGGCCAACGTCCTGACTTTC. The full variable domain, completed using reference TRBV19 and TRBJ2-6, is DGGITQSPKYLFRKEGQNVTLSCEQNLNHDAMYWYRQDPGQGLRLIYYSQIVNDFQKGDIAEGYSVSREKKESFPLTVTSAQKNPTAFYLCASTGGGAGANVLTFGAGSRLTVL.

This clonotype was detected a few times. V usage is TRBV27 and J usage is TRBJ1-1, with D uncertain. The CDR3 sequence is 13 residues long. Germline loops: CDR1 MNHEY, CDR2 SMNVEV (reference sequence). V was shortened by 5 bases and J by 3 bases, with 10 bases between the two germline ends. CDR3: CASSPHRYTEAFF. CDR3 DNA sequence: TGTGCCAGCAGTCCGCACCGGTACACTGAAGCTTTCTTT.

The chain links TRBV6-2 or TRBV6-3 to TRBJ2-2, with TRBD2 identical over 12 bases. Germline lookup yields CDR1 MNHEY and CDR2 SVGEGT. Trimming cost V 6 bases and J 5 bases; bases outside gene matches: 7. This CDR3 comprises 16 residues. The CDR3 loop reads CASSPSGRARTGELFF. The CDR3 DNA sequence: TGTGCCAGCAGCCCTAGCGGGAGGGCCCGGACCGGGGAGCTGTTTTTT.

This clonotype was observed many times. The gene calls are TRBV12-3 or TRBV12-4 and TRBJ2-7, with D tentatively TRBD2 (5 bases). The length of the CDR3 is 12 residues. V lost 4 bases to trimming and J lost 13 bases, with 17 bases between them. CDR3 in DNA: TGTGCCAGCAGTTCCCAGGACGGGAAGGGATACTTC. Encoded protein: CASSSQDGKGYF.

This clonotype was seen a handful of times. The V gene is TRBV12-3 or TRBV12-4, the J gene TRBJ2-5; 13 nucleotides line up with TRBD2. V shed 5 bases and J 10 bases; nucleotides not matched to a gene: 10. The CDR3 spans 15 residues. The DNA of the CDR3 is TGTGCCAGCAGTCCGGCTGCACTAGCGGGAGGGGACCAGTACTTC. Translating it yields CASSPAALAGGDQYF.

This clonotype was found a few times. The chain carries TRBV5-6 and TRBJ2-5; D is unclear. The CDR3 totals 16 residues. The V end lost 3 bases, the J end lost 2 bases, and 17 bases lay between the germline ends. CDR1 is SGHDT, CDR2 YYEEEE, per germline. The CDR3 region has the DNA TGTGCCAGCAGCTACTTTGGCCCCCCCGGACAAGAGACCCAGTACTTC. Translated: CASSYFGPPGQETQYF.

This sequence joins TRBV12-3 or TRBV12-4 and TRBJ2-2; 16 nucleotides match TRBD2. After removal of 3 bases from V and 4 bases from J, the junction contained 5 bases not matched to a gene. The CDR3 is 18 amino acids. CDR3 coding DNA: TGTGCCAGCAGTTTGGGACTAGCGGGAGGGCCGAGCACCGGGGAGCTGTTTTTT. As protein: CASSLGLAGGPSTGELFF.

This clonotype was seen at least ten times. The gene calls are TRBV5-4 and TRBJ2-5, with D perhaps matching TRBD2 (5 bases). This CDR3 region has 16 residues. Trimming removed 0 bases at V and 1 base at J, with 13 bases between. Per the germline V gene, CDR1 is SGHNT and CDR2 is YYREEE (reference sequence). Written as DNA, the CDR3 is TGTGCCAGCAGCTTGGCGGAGCGGCGCTCCCAAGAGACCCAGTACTTC. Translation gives CASSLAERRSQETQYF.

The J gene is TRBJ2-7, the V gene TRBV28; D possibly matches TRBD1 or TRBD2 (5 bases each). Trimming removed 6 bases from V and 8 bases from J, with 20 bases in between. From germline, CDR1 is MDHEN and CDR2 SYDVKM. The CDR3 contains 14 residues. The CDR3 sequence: CASSALSGASKQYF. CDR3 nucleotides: TGTGCCAGCAGCGCTCTCTCCGGGGCCTCTAAGCAGTACTTC.

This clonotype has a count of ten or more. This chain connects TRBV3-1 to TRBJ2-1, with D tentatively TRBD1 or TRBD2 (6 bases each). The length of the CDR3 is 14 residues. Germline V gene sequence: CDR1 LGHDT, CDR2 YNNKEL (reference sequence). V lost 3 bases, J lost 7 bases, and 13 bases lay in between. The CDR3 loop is CASSHGQGRNEQFF. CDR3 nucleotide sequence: TGTGCCAGCAGCCACGGTCAGGGGAGGAATGAGCAGTTCTTC.

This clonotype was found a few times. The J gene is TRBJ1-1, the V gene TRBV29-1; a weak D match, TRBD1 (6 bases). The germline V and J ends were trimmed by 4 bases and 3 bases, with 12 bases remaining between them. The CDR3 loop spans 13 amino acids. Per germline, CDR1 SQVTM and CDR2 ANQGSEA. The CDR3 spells CSVVASGDTEAFF. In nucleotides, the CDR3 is TGCAGCGTTGTAGCCTCAGGGGACACTGAAGCTTTCTTT.

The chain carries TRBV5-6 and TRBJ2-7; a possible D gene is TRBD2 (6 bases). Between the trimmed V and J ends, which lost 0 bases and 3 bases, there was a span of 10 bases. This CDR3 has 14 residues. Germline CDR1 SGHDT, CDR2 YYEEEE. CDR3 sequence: CASSLDGGNYEQYF. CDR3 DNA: TGTGCCAGCAGCTTGGATGGGGGGAACTACGAGCAGTACTTC.

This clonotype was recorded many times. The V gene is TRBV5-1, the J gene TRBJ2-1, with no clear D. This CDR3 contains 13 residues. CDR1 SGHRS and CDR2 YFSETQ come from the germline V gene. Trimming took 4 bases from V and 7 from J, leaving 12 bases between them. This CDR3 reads CASSLGLGNEQFF. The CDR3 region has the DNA TGCGCCAGCAGCCTCGGCCTGGGGAATGAGCAGTTCTTC.

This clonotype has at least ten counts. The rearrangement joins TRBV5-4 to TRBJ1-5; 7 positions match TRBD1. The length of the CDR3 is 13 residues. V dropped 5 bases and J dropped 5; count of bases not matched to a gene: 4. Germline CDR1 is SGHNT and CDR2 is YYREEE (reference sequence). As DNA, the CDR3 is TGTGCCAGCAGTCGGGACAGAGATCAGCCCCAGCATTTT. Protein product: CASSRDRDQPQHF.

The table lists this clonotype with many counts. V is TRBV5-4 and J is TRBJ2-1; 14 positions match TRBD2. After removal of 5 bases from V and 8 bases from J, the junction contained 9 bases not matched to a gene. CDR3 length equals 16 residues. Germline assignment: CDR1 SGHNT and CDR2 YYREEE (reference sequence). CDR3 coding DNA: TGTGCCAGCAGTCGACTAGCGGGAGGGCCGTGGGATGAGCAGTTCTTC. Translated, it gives CASSRLAGGPWDEQFF.